This section outlines one TCR beta chain sequence together with its context. This specimen comes from a study of beta chain features in type 1 diabetes. Of the isolated RNA, all was reverse transcribed, and so the sequenced material was expressed TCRB transcripts. Naive, central memory and regulatory T cell samples yielded around 3.3 million reads on average. Measured with immunoSEQ multiplex PCR; TCRdb has only the in-frame clones, and not every one. The repertoire has roughly 400,000 clones, over 13% of them found once; the top ten carry roughly 0.019%. The TCR was taken from a woman between 18 and 30 years old in good health. Sequencing was performed on naive CD4+ T cells from blood.

CDR3 coding DNA: TGCAGCACCCAGACAGGGCCCGGGGAGCAGTACTTC. Protein: CSTQTGPGEQYF. The chain couples TRBV29-1 to TRBJ2-7; 7 bases agree with TRBD1. Germline CDR1 is SQVTM and CDR2 is ANQGSEA. The CDR3 runs to 12 residues. V dropped 8 bases and J dropped 7; count of bases not matched to a gene: 11.